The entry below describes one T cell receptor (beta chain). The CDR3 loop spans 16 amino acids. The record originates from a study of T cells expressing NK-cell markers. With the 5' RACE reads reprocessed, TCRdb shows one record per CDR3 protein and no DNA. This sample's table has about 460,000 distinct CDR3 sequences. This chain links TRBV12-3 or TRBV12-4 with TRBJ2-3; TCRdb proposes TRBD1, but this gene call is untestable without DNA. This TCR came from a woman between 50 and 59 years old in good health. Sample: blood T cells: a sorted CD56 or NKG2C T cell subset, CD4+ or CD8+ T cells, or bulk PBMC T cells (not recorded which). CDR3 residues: CASSFWQGGITDTQYF.